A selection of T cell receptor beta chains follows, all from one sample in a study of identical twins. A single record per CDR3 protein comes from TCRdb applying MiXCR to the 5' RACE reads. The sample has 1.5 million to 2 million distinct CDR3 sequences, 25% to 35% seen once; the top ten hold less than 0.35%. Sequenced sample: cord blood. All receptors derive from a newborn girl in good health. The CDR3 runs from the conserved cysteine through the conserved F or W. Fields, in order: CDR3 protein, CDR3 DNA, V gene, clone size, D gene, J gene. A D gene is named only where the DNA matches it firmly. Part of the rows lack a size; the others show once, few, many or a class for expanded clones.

cdr3_aa: CASSPDLGQGAYYGYTF
cdr3_nt: TGTGCCAGCAGCCCGGATCTGGGACAGGGGGCGTACTATGGCTACACCTTC
v_call: TRBV5-5
clone_size: -
d_call: TRBD1
j_call: TRBJ1-2

cdr3_aa: CASSQVDRGIMNTEAFF
cdr3_nt: TGTGCCAGCAGCCAAGTGGACAGGGGGATCATGAACACTGAAGCTTTCTTT
v_call: TRBV3-1
clone_size: -
d_call: TRBD1
j_call: TRBJ1-1

cdr3_aa: CASRGWTRSNQPQHF
cdr3_nt: TGTGCCAGCAGGGGATGGACGAGGAGCAATCAGCCCCAGCATTTT
v_call: TRBV6-6
clone_size: -
d_call: -
j_call: TRBJ1-5

cdr3_aa: CSARASTAYGYTF
cdr3_nt: TGCAGTGCTAGAGCTTCCACGGCCTATGGCTACACCTTC
v_call: TRBV20-1
clone_size: few
d_call: -
j_call: TRBJ1-2

cdr3_aa: CASRDRGGYTF
cdr3_nt: TGTGCCAGCAGGGACAGGGGTGGCTACACCTTC
v_call: TRBV6-2/TRBV6-3
clone_size: many
d_call: TRBD1
j_call: TRBJ1-2

cdr3_aa: CASSQHQETQYF
cdr3_nt: TGTGCCAGCAGCCAACATCAAGAGACCCAGTACTTC
v_call: TRBV4-2
clone_size: many
d_call: -
j_call: TRBJ2-5

cdr3_aa: CASSFTGPNYGYTF
cdr3_nt: TGTGCCAGCAGTTTTACGGGTCCTAACTATGGCTACACCTTC
v_call: TRBV28
clone_size: few
d_call: -
j_call: TRBJ1-2

cdr3_aa: CAWSVKDTQYF
cdr3_nt: TGTGCCTGGAGTGTAAAAGATACGCAGTATTTT
v_call: TRBV30
clone_size: few
d_call: -
j_call: TRBJ2-3

cdr3_aa: CASSEALAKNIQYF
cdr3_nt: TGTGCCAGCAGTGAAGCGCTAGCCAAAAACATTCAGTACTTC
v_call: TRBV2
clone_size: many
d_call: -
j_call: TRBJ2-4

cdr3_aa: CASSSYGQGAKGLFF
cdr3_nt: TGTGCCAGCAGTTCGTACGGACAGGGGGCCAAGGGGCTGTTTTTT
v_call: TRBV6-6
clone_size: -
d_call: TRBD1
j_call: TRBJ2-2

cdr3_aa: CASSPTGDNYGYTF
cdr3_nt: TGTGCCAGCAGCCCTACAGGGGACAACTATGGCTACACCTTC
v_call: TRBV27
clone_size: -
d_call: TRBD1
j_call: TRBJ1-2

cdr3_aa: CASSFTTSGTYEQYF
cdr3_nt: TGTGCCAGCAGCTTTACCACTAGCGGGACATACGAGCAGTACTTC
v_call: TRBV7-2
clone_size: -
d_call: TRBD2
j_call: TRBJ2-7

cdr3_aa: CASSLSPRTGPLAETQYF
cdr3_nt: TGTGCCAGCAGTTTATCACCGCGGACAGGGCCCCTCGCGGAGACCCAGTACTTC
v_call: TRBV27
clone_size: few
d_call: TRBD1
j_call: TRBJ2-5

cdr3_aa: CASSFAPLSSYNEQFF
cdr3_nt: TGTGCCAGCAGCTTCGCACCCCTGAGCTCCTACAATGAGCAGTTCTTC
v_call: TRBV11-2
clone_size: many
d_call: -
j_call: TRBJ2-1

cdr3_aa: CASSPGNNYGYTF
cdr3_nt: TGCGCCAGCAGCCCCGGGAATAACTATGGCTACACCTTC
v_call: TRBV18
clone_size: many
d_call: -
j_call: TRBJ1-2

cdr3_aa: CSASGTSGRNEQYF
cdr3_nt: TGCAGTGCTTCCGGGACTAGCGGGAGGAATGAGCAGTACTTC
v_call: TRBV20-1
clone_size: -
d_call: TRBD2
j_call: TRBJ2-7

cdr3_aa: CATSNGQGLNTGELFF
cdr3_nt: TGTGCCACCAGCAACGGACAGGGACTTAACACCGGGGAGCTGTTTTTT
v_call: TRBV15
clone_size: few
d_call: TRBD1
j_call: TRBJ2-2

cdr3_aa: CASSFTGTGETQYF
cdr3_nt: TGCGCCAGCAGCTTCACAGGGACGGGAGAGACCCAGTACTTC
v_call: TRBV5-1
clone_size: -
d_call: -
j_call: TRBJ2-5

cdr3_aa: CASSALAGDHYEQYF
cdr3_nt: TGTGCCAGCAGTGCACTAGCGGGGGATCACTACGAGCAGTACTTC
v_call: TRBV12-3/TRBV12-4
clone_size: -
d_call: TRBD2
j_call: TRBJ2-7

cdr3_aa: CASSQVGLAGARSTDTQYF
cdr3_nt: TGCGCCAGCAGCCAAGTTGGACTAGCGGGGGCAAGGAGCACAGATACGCAGTATTTT
v_call: TRBV4-1
clone_size: -
d_call: TRBD2
j_call: TRBJ2-3

cdr3_aa: CASSLTATNYGYTF
cdr3_nt: TGCGCCAGCAGCTTAACGGCAACTAACTATGGCTACACCTTC
v_call: TRBV5-1
clone_size: many
d_call: -
j_call: TRBJ1-2